This T cell receptor beta chain was retrieved from a study of OX40 agonist ivuxolimab in advanced cancers. For the study at large: While on treatment, patients had intravenous ivuxolimab at 0.01 to 10 mg/kg every 2 weeks. Three patients showed partial responses: one hepatocellular carcinoma and two cutaneous melanoma cases. Whole-study results and caveats: Fewer expanded clones were found on average in CD4+ than in CD8+ T cells.

Germline assignment: CDR1 MDHEN and CDR2 SYDVKM. The CDR3 loop spans 15 amino acids. V was pared by 7 bases and J by 7 bases, with 20 bases between. On this clone: Antigen unknown.

The repertoire was sequenced with immunoSEQ multiplex PCR; TCRdb's copy has only in-frame clones and lacks some. The profile shows tens of thousands of clones, around nine tenths of them singletons. Sequencing used CD4+ or CD8+ T cells sorted from blood, obtained in a trial of the OX40 agonist ivuxolimab. This TCR was sampled from an adult with an advanced solid tumor such as melanoma, head and neck, liver or kidney cancer. This chain uses TRBV28 with TRBJ2-4, with D tentatively TRBD1 (6 bases). The CDR3 DNA reads TGTGCCAGCACAAAGCAGGGGCAGGGATTCAACATTCAGTACTTC. Encoded protein: CASTKQGQGFNIQYF.